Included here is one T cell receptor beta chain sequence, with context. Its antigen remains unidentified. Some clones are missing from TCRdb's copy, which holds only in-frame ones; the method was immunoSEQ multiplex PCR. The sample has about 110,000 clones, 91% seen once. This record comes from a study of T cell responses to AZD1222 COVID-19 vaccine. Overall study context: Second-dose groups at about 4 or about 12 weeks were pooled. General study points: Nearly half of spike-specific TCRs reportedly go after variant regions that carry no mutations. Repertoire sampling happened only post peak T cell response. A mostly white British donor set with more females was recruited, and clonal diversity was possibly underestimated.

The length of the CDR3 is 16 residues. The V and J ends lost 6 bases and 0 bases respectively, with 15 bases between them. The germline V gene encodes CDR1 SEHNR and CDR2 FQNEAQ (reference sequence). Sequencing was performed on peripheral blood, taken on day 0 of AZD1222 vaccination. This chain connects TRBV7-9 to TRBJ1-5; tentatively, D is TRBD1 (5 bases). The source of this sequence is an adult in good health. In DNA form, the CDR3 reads TGTGCCAGCAGACCCGGTTTGGGGGATAGCAATCAGCCCCAGCATTTT. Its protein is CASRPGLGDSNQPQHF.